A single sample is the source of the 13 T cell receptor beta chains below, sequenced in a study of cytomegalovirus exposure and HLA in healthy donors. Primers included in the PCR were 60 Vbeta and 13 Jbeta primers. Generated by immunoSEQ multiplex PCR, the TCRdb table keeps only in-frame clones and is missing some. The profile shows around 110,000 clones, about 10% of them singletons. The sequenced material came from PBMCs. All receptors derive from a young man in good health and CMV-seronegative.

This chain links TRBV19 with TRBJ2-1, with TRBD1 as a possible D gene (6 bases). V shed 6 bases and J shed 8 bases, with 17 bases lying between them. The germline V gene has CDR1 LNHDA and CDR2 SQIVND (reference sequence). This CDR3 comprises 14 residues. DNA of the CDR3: TGTGCCAGTAGGTGGGGACACCGGGGAGATGAGCAGTTCTTC. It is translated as CASRWGHRGDEQFF.

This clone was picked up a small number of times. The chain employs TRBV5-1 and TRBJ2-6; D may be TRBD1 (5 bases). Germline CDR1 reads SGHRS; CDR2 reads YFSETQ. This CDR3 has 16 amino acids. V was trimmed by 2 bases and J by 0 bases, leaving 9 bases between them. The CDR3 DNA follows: TGCGCCAGCAGCTTCGACAGCCCCTCTGGGGCCAACGTCCTGACTTTC. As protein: CASSFDSPSGANVLTF.

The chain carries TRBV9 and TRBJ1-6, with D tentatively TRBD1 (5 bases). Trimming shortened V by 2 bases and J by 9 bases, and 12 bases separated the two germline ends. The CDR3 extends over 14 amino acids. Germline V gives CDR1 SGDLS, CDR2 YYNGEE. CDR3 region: CASSVGGVVSPLHF. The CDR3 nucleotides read TGTGCCAGCAGCGTCGGGGGAGTTGTTTCACCCCTCCACTTT.

This chain's CDR3 is CASSVQRDYGYTF. The DNA for the CDR3 is TGTGCCAGCAGTGTACAGAGAGACTATGGCTACACCTTC. The rearrangement uses TRBV7-8 and TRBJ1-2; D is ambiguous. CDR1 and CDR2 from the germline V gene are SGHVS and FQNEAQ. The CDR3 is 13 amino acids. V was trimmed by 6 bases and J by 3 bases, leaving 11 bases between them.

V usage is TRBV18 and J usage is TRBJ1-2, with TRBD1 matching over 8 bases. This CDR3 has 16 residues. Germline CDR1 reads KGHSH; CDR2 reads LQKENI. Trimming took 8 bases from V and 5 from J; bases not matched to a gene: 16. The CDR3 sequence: CASTTAAGGKGYGYTF. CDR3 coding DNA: TGTGCCAGCACGACCGCGGCAGGGGGCAAGGGGTATGGCTACACCTTC.

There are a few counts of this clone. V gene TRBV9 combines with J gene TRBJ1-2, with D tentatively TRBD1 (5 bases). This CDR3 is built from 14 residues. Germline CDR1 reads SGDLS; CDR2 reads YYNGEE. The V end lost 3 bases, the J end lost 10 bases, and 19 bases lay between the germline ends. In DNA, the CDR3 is TGTGCCAGCAGCGCCTTTACAGGCGGTATCGTCTACACCTTC. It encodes CASSAFTGGIVYTF.

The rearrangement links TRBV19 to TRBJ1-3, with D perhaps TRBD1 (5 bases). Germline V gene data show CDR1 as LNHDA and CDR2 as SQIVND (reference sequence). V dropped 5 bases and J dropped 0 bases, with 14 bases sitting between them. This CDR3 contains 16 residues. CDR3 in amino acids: CASSSGTFHSGNTIYF. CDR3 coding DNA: TGTGCCAGTAGTTCCGGGACTTTCCACTCTGGAAACACCATATATTTT.

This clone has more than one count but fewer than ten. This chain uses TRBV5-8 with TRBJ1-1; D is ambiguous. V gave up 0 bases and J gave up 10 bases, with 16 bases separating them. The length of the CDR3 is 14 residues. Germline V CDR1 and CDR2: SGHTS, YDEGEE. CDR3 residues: CASSLGVVGDSAFF. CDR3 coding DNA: TGTGCCAGCAGCTTGGGAGTAGTTGGAGACTCAGCTTTCTTT.

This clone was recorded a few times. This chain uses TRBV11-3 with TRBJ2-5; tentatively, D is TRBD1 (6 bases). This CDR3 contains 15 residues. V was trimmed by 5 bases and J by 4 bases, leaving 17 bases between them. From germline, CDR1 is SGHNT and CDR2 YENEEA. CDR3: CASSRRGQGGETQYF. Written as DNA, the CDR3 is TGTGCCAGCAGCCGCCGGGGACAAGGAGGAGAGACCCAGTACTTC.

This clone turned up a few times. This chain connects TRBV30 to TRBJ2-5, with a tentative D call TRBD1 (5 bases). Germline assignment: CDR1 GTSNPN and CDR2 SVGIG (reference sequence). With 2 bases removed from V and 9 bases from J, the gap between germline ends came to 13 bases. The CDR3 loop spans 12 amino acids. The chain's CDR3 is CAWSRAFRAQYF. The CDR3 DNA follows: TGTGCCTGGAGTAGGGCGTTCAGGGCCCAGTACTTC.

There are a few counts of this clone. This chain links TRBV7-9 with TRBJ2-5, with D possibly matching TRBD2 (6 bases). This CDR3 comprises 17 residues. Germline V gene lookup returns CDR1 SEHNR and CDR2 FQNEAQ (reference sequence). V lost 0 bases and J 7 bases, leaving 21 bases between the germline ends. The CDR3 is CASSLAPNGEARGTQYF. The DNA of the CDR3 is TGTGCCAGCAGCTTAGCCCCAAATGGGGAGGCGAGGGGGACCCAGTACTTC.

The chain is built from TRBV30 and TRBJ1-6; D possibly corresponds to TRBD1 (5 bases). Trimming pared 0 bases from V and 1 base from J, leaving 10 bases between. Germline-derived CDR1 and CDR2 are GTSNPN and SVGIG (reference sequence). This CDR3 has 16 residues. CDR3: CAWSVGGLSYNSPLHF. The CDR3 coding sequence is TGTGCCTGGAGTGTGGGGGGGTTATCCTATAATTCACCCCTCCACTTT. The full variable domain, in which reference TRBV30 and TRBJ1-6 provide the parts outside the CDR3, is SQTIHQWPATLVQPVGSPLSLECTVEGTSNPNLYWYRQAAGRGLQLLFYSVGIGQISSEVPQNLSASRPQDRQFILSSKKLLLSDSGFYLCAWSVGGLSYNSPLHFGNGTRLTVT.

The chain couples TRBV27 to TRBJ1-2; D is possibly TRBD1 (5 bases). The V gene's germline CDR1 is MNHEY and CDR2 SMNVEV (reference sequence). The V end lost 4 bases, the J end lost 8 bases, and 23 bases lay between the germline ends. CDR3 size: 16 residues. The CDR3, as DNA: TGTGCCAGCAGTTCGAAGGGGAGGGGTCCGACGGTGGGCTACACCTTC. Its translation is CASSSKGRGPTVGYTF.